One and the same sample provided the 14 T cell receptor beta chains below, sequenced in a study of T cells in Graves' hyperthyroidism and ophthalmopathy. TCR beta CDR3 region amplification was performed from RNA transcripts. HTBI primers were used for first-round RT-PCR of the TCR CDR3. In TCRdb, the multiplex PCR reads were re-called with MiXCR into one record per CDR3 protein. The table shows hundreds of thousands of distinct CDR3 sequences, with 12% to 15% occurring only once. Sequenced input: blood. These receptors were obtained from a woman between 18 and 30 years old with Graves' hyperthyroidism.

V and J are TRBV19 and TRBJ2-3; 8 bases align to TRBD2. Germline trimming cut 9 bases from V and 2 bases from J; bases unmatched to any gene: 7. Germline V gene lookup returns CDR1 LNHDA and CDR2 SQIVND (reference sequence). This CDR3 has 14 amino acids. CDR3 protein: CASRTSSYTDTQYF. CDR3 coding DNA: TGTGCCAGCCGGACTAGCAGTTACACAGATACGCAGTATTTT.

This clonotype was recorded a few times. The chain uses TRBV2 and TRBJ1-1; D is unresolved. Trimming removed 5 bases from V and 5 bases from J, with 9 bases in between. Germline CDR1 SNHLY, CDR2 FYNNEI. The CDR3 has 12 residues. CDR3 coding DNA: TGTGCCAGCAGTCCTAGAAAGACTGAAGCTTTCTTT. This codes for CASSPRKTEAFF.

The chain recombines TRBV30 with TRBJ2-6; D remains unclear. V was trimmed by 2 bases and J by 0 bases, leaving 8 bases between them. This CDR3 is built from 15 residues. Germline lookup yields CDR1 GTSNPN and CDR2 SVGIG (reference sequence). CDR3 sequence reads: CAWSRAASGANVLTF. CDR3 coding DNA: TGTGCCTGGAGTAGGGCCGCCTCTGGGGCCAACGTCCTGACTTTC.

Turning to this clonotype: As the CDR3 is not closed by the conserved phenylalanine or tryptophan, this likely results from a read error. The V call is TRBV28, the J call TRBJ1-6, with a weak D call TRBD1 (5 bases). This CDR3 is 15 amino acids long. The V gene's germline CDR1 is MDHEN and CDR2 SYDVKM. V shed 4 bases and J shed 5 bases, with 12 bases lying between them. In DNA, the CDR3 is TGTGCCAGCAGTTGGGGGTTCTGGGATAATTCACCCCTCCACTCT. Translation: CASSWGFWDNSPLHS.

The table lists this clonotype with many counts. This rearrangement joins TRBV18 to TRBJ2-7; a possible D gene is TRBD1 (7 bases). Trimming stripped 6 bases from V and 3 bases from J, with 12 bases between. The germline gives CDR1 KGHSH, CDR2 LQKENI. This CDR3 spans 13 amino acids. CDR3 bases: TGTGCCAGCTCCGCGGGACAGAACTACGAGCAGTACTTC. Translated, it gives CASSAGQNYEQYF.

This clonotype was detected only a few times. The J gene is TRBJ2-3, the V gene TRBV7-9; the D gene could be TRBD1 or TRBD2 (5 bases each). The V and J ends lost 3 bases and 5 bases respectively, with 12 bases between them. Per germline, CDR1 SEHNR and CDR2 FQNEAQ (reference sequence). This CDR3 region has 14 residues. CDR3 bases: TGTGCCAGCAGCTTTGGACGAGGGGAAGATACGCAGTATTTT. This gives the protein CASSFGRGEDTQYF. Based on the CDR3 plus reference TRBV7-9 and TRBJ2-3, the full variable domain is DTGVSQNPRHKITKRGQNVTFRCDPISEHNRLYWYRQTLGQGPEFLTYFQNEAQLEKSRLLSDRFSAERPKGSFSTLEIQRTEQGDSAMYLCASSFGRGEDTQYFGPGTRLTVL.

The chain joins TRBV19 to TRBJ2-1; unclear D gene. Deletions cut 0 bases from V and 2 bases from J, with 8 bases between. CDR3 length: 15 residues. Germline V lookup: CDR1 LNHDA, CDR2 SQIVND (reference sequence). The CDR3 sequence: CASSIDGYTYNEQFF. In DNA form, the CDR3 reads TGTGCCAGTAGTATAGATGGTTACACCTACAATGAGCAGTTCTTC.

This clonotype was observed many times. The chain employs TRBV2 and TRBJ1-1; 7 bases line up with TRBD1. Germline CDR1 and CDR2: SNHLY and FYNNEI. This CDR3 is built from 13 residues. The V segment lost 6 bases and the J segment 5 bases; nucleotides outside the gene matches: 6. The DNA for the CDR3 is TGTGCCAGCAGCGGACAGGCCGGGACTGAAGCTTTCTTT. Amino acids: CASSGQAGTEAFF.

This clonotype turned up a few times. The V gene is TRBV29-1, the J gene TRBJ2-1; 11 positions match TRBD2. CDR3 size: 18 residues. Germline V lookup: CDR1 SQVTM, CDR2 ANQGSEA. V lost 6 bases to trimming and J lost 6 bases; unmatched junction nucleotides: 19. The CDR3 bases are TGCAGCGTATACTTGTACCCGGGACTAGCGGAGGTCAGCAATGAGCAGTTCTTC. Protein product: CSVYLYPGLAEVSNEQFF.

This clonotype was detected only a few times. The chain combines TRBV6-1 with TRBJ1-4, with a weak D call TRBD1 (5 bases). Germline CDR1 is MNHNS and CDR2 is SASEGT. The CDR3 has 18 amino acids. Between the trimmed V and J ends, which lost 5 bases and 3 bases, there was a span of 22 bases. The CDR3 reads CASSSGTVILGANEKLFF. The CDR3 DNA reads TGTGCCAGCAGTTCCGGGACCGTCATCCTTGGGGCTAATGAAAAACTGTTTTTT.

The CDR3 nucleotides read TGTGCCAGCAGCCGCCGGGAAGGGGAGCTGTTTTTT. Protein sequence: CASSRREGELFF. The chain links TRBV6-1 to TRBJ2-2, with D possibly being TRBD2 (5 bases). From germline, CDR1 is MNHNS and CDR2 SASEGT. V lost 6 bases and J lost 8, with 10 bases in between. The length of the CDR3 is 12 residues.

This clonotype was counted at least ten times. The V and J genes are TRBV20-1 and TRBJ2-1; tentatively, D is TRBD1 or TRBD2 (5 bases each). Germline loops: CDR1 DFQATT, CDR2 SNEGSKA (reference sequence). CDR3 length equals 12 residues. V was shortened by 2 bases and J by 8 bases, with 10 bases between the two germline ends. The CDR3 is CSARRRGDEQFF. CDR3 DNA sequence: TGCAGTGCTAGAAGACGGGGCGATGAGCAGTTCTTC.

This clonotype was recorded many times. The V gene is TRBV18, the J gene TRBJ1-5, with 9 bases lining up with TRBD1. Trimming took 3 bases from V and 5 from J; bases not matched to a gene: 14. Germline CDR1 KGHSH, CDR2 LQKENI. The length of the CDR3 is 18 residues. CDR3 amino acids: CASSPNRDRVGLDQPQHF. Written as DNA, the CDR3 is TGTGCCAGCTCACCGAACCGGGACAGGGTTGGTTTAGATCAGCCCCAGCATTTT.

Turning to this clonotype: Since the CDR3 does not end with the conserved phenylalanine or tryptophan, this likely comes from a read error. The V call is TRBV20-1, the J call TRBJ2-7, with TRBD1 matching 8 bases. Trimming took 3 bases from V and 5 from J; bases not matched to a gene: 6. This CDR3 spans 13 amino acids. Germline values: CDR1 DFQATT, CDR2 SNEGSKA (reference sequence). CDR3 in DNA: TGCAGTGCTAGGACAGGGGTAAACGACGAGCAGTACTTA. Translating it yields CSARTGVNDEQYL.